This T cell receptor beta chain was observed in a study of blood T cells in healthy people across ages. Through a sample-barcoded 5' primer and a J-beta primer mix, a second PCR was run for 7 to 11 cycles. MiXCR, applied by TCRdb to the 5' RACE reads, yields one record per CDR3 protein. The sample shows roughly 680,000 distinct CDR3 sequences, around 52% of them seen only once. Study results and limitations: Nothing was known about donor CMV status, and this possibly confounded expanded clonotype changes.

There are many counts of this clonotype. Its antigen is unidentified. The receptor comes from a woman of 80 years or more in good health. Sequences were obtained from blood.

The CDR3 sequence is CSARPSAFLRTDTQYF. CDR3 sequence (DNA): TGCAGTGCTAGGCCATCAGCTTTTCTACGTACAGATACGCAGTATTTT. This chain connects TRBV20-1 to TRBJ2-3; D gene uncertain. The CDR3 extends over 16 amino acids. CDR1 and CDR2 (germline): DFQATT, SNEGSKA (reference sequence). Trimming removed 3 bases from V and 3 bases from J, with 19 bases in between.